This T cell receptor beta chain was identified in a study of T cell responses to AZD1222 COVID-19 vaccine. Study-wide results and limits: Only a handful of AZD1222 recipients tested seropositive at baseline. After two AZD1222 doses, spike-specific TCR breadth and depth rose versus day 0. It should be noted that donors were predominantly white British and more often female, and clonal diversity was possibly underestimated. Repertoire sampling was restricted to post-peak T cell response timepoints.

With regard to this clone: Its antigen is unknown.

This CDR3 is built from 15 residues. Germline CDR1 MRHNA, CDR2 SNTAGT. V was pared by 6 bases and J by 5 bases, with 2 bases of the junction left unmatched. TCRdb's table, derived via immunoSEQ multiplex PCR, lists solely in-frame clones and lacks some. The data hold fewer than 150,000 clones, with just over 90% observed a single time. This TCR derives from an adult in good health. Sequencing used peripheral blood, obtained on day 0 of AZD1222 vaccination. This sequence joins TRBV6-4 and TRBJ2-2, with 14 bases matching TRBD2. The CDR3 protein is CASRGLAGVTGELFF. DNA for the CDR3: TGTGCCAGCAGGGGACTAGCGGGAGTAACCGGGGAGCTGTTTTTT.